The entry that follows covers one TCR beta chain sequence. Generated by immunoSEQ multiplex PCR, the TCRdb table keeps only in-frame clones and is missing some. The table has a few hundred thousand clones, 88% seen once. Exposed enrollees had met someone with a PCR-confirmed or clinician-diagnosed COVID-19 case at some point within the 2 weeks before study entry. This sample was taken from a study of blood T cell repertoires in COVID-19. Study in general: The analysed material was cDNA or gDNA that came from T cells, B-cell-depleted T cells, or PBMCs.

Trimming removed 7 bases from V and 8 bases from J, with 14 bases in between. The CDR3 sequence is 12 residues long. The material sequenced was PBMCs or T cells enriched from blood (not recorded which). The J gene is TRBJ1-2, the V gene TRBV12-3 or TRBV12-4; D may be TRBD1 (5 bases). The TCR originated in a woman aged 40 to 49 who had been exposed to COVID-19. Here the CDR3 reads CASTWGVQGYTF. In DNA form, the CDR3 reads TGTGCCAGCACATGGGGGGTTCAGGGCTACACCTTC.